These T cell receptor beta chains were read from a single sample in a study of cytomegalovirus exposure and HLA in healthy donors. The assay was immunoSEQ multiplex PCR, and TCRdb's table has in-frame clones only and misses some. The data contain 55,000 to 80,000 clones, 55% to 80% of them singletons. The sequencing sample was made of PBMCs. The receptor source for this set is a woman younger than 45 in good health and CMV-seronegative. The CDR3 runs from the conserved cysteine through the conserved F or W. The D gene is left open where the match is weak. Clone size is shown for a subset of rows, as once, few, many or a class of expanded clone.

>TRBV27|TRBJ1-2|-|few
CASSFRENYGYTF
TGTGCCAGCAGTTTCCGGGAGAACTATGGCTACACCTTC
>TRBV5-1|TRBJ1-6|TRBD1|-
CASSWGQGSSYNSPLHF
TGCGCCAGCAGCTGGGGACAGGGCAGCTCCTATAATTCACCCCTCCACTTT
>TRBV28|TRBJ2-1|TRBD2|-
CASSLPGLAALGSNEQFF
TGTGCCAGCAGTTTGCCGGGACTAGCGGCCTTGGGATCCAATGAGCAGTTCTTC
>TRBV4-1|TRBJ2-7|TRBD1|-
CASSQGGTGFSYEQYF
TGCGCCAGCAGCCAAGGGGGGACAGGGTTCTCCTACGAGCAGTACTTC
>TRBV6-1|TRBJ1-1|-|few
CASADWNTEAFF
TGTGCCAGCGCCGACTGGAACACTGAAGCTTTCTTT
>TRBV7-2|TRBJ2-1|TRBD2|-
CASSLPGLAGGYNEQFF
TGTGCCAGCAGCTTGCCGGGACTAGCGGGGGGTTACAATGAGCAGTTCTTC
>TRBV5-1|TRBJ1-1|TRBD1|-
CASSLVAGGNTEAFF
TGCGCCAGCAGCTTGGTGGCAGGGGGGAACACTGAAGCTTTCTTT
>TRBV6-1|TRBJ2-2|TRBD1|-
CASMGQGGIGELVF
TGTGCCAGCATGGGACAGGGGGGCATCGGGGAGCTGGTTTTT
>TRBV7-3|TRBJ2-1|-|-
CASSLMAQGSSYNEQFF
TGTGCCAGCAGCTTAATGGCACAGGGCAGCTCCTACAATGAGCAGTTCTTC
>TRBV28|TRBJ2-5|TRBD1|-
CASSNRGVQETQYF
TGTGCCAGCAGTAACAGGGGCGTACAAGAGACCCAGTACTTC
>TRBV5-1|TRBJ1-1|-|few
CASSGTWTARGTEAFF
TGCGCCAGCAGCGGAACCTGGACAGCTCGTGGAACTGAAGCTTTCTTT
>TRBV30|TRBJ1-3|-|few
CAWSTGGGAGNTIYF
TGTGCCTGGAGTACAGGAGGAGGGGCTGGAAACACCATATATTTT
>TRBV7-6|TRBJ1-1|-|few
CASSLEGVSEAFF
TGTGCCAGCAGCTTAGAAGGGGTCTCTGAAGCTTTCTTT
>TRBV27|TRBJ2-1|TRBD2|-
CASSLGGGYNEQFF
TGTGCCAGCAGTTTAGGCGGGGGGTACAATGAGCAGTTCTTC
>TRBV7-2|TRBJ1-2|-|-
CASSRGGVGYTF
TGTGCCAGCAGCCGAGGGGGGGTTGGCTACACCTTC
>TRBV6-5|TRBJ2-7|TRBD1|-
CASSEGGQAYEQYF
TGTGCCAGCAGTGAAGGAGGACAGGCCTACGAGCAGTACTTC
>TRBV6-1|TRBJ1-3|-|few
CASSEQGGNTIYF
TGTGCCAGCAGTGAGCAGGGTGGAAACACCATATATTTT
>TRBV4-1|TRBJ2-7|TRBD2|few
CASSLELAGNYEQYF
TGTGCCAGCAGCCTAGAACTAGCGGGGAACTACGAGCAGTACTTC
>TRBV7-9|TRBJ1-2|-|-
CSSRLGDYGYTF
TGTTCCAGCAGACTAGGAGATTATGGCTACACCTTC
>TRBV5-5|TRBJ1-1|TRBD1|once
CASSRTGGTEAFF
TGTGCCAGCAGCCGAACAGGGGGCACTGAAGCTTTCTTT
>TRBV7-2|TRBJ1-5|-|-
CASSLGPGLSQPQHF
TGTGCCAGCAGCCTAGGTCCAGGGTTGAGTCAGCCCCAGCATTTT
>TRBV10-3|TRBJ1-6|-|-
CAISVGQDNSPLHF
TGTGCCATCAGTGTAGGCCAGGATAATTCACCCCTCCACTTT
>TRBV7-2|TRBJ1-1|-|few
CASQLAGVMNTEAFF
TGTGCCAGCCAGCTGGCGGGGGTCATGAACACTGAAGCTTTCTTT
>TRBV6-5|TRBJ1-3|TRBD1|-
CASSTTGAGNTIYF
TGTGCCAGCAGTACGACAGGGGCAGGAAACACCATATATTTT
>TRBV5-6|TRBJ1-5|-|-
CASSLGVAGGRGSNQPQHF
TGTGCCAGCAGCTTGGGGGTCGCGGGGGGCCGAGGAAGCAATCAGCCCCAGCATTTT
>TRBV4-1|TRBJ2-1|-|few
CASSLRDTPNEQFF
TGCGCCAGCAGCCTCCGGGACACCCCCAATGAGCAGTTCTTC
>TRBV7-2|TRBJ1-2|-|-
CASSPQARGYGYTF
TGTGCCAGCAGCCCCCAGGCCAGGGGCTATGGCTACACCTTC
>TRBV5-1|TRBJ1-6|-|-
CASSREFNSPLHF
TGCGCCAGCAGCAGGGAGTTCAATTCACCCCTCCACTTT
>TRBV6-7|TRBJ2-5|-|-
CASSYPQGQETQYF
TGTGCCAGCAGTTACCCACAGGGACAAGAGACCCAGTACTTC
>TRBV29-1|TRBJ2-1|-|few
CSVDWVGGADNEQFF
TGCAGCGTTGATTGGGTTGGAGGGGCGGACAATGAGCAGTTCTTC
>TRBV11-3|TRBJ2-7|TRBD2|once
CASSSGLAPYEQYF
TGTGCCAGCAGCTCAGGACTAGCCCCCTACGAGCAGTACTTC
>TRBV5-4|TRBJ2-3|TRBD2|-
CASTRGGARTDTQYF
TGTGCCAGCACCCGGGGGGGGGCCCGCACAGATACGCAGTATTTT
>TRBV27|TRBJ1-6|-|-
CASSFRGPDSPLHF
TGTGCCAGCAGTTTCCGAGGCCCCGATTCACCCCTCCACTTT
>TRBV27|TRBJ2-5|-|-
CASSLSLALQETQYF
TGTGCCAGCAGTTTGTCACTAGCTCTACAAGAGACCCAGTACTTC
>TRBV5-6|TRBJ1-2|TRBD1|-
CASTWDRVSYGYTF
TGTGCCAGCACCTGGGACAGGGTTAGTTATGGCTACACCTTC
>TRBV2|TRBJ2-7|-|-
CASSEGQGEQYF
TGTGCCAGCAGTGAAGGGCAGGGGGAGCAGTACTTC
>TRBV11-1|TRBJ1-1|TRBD1|-
CASSFDRGEAFF
TGTGCCAGCAGTTTTGACAGGGGTGAAGCTTTCTTT
>TRBV11-2|TRBJ2-5|-|-
CASSLLLGETQYF
TGTGCCAGCAGCTTATTACTCGGGGAGACCCAGTACTTC
>TRBV7-3|TRBJ1-1|-|-
CASSATPQGGTEAFF
TGTGCCAGCAGCGCAACCCCACAGGGCGGCACTGAAGCTTTCTTT
>TRBV29-1|TRBJ1-4|-|-
CSVVGATNEKLFF
TGCAGCGTTGTAGGGGCAACTAATGAAAAACTGTTTTTT
>TRBV9|TRBJ1-1|-|-
CASSVDWNTEAFF
TGTGCCAGCAGCGTGGACTGGAACACTGAAGCTTTCTTT
>TRBV30|TRBJ2-3|-|few
CAWRLFGTDTQYF
TGTGCCTGGAGACTTTTCGGCACAGATACGCAGTATTTT
>TRBV18|TRBJ2-5|TRBD1|once
CASSRDRQETQYF
TGTGCCAGCTCCCGGGACAGACAAGAGACCCAGTACTTC
>TRBV6-6|TRBJ1-1|TRBD1|-
CASSYNRGWGTEAFF
TGTGCCAGCAGTTACAACAGGGGCTGGGGCACTGAAGCTTTCTTT
>TRBV6-5|TRBJ1-6|-|-
CASSYPEAAPLHF
TGTGCCAGCAGTTATCCGGAGGCAGCACCCCTCCACTTT
>TRBV5-8|TRBJ2-1|TRBD2|-
CASSAAGYNEQFF
TGTGCCAGCAGCGCAGCGGGATACAATGAGCAGTTCTTC
>TRBV5-1|TRBJ1-5|-|few
CASSADSANQPQHF
TGCGCCAGCAGCGCAGACAGTGCGAATCAGCCCCAGCATTTT
>TRBV6-1|TRBJ1-2|-|-
CASKPRGRAGYTF
TGTGCCAGCAAACCCCGAGGCAGGGCTGGCTACACCTTC
>TRBV7-9|TRBJ1-2|-|-
CASSLARGNGYTF
TGTGCCAGCAGCTTAGCGCGGGGGAATGGCTACACCTTC
>TRBV27|TRBJ1-4|TRBD1|once
CASRRDQGGEKLFF
TGTGCCAGCAGACGGGACCAGGGGGGTGAAAAACTGTTTTTT
>TRBV5-6|TRBJ1-5|TRBD1|large
CASSAGGNSNQPQHF
TGTGCCAGCAGCGCAGGGGGCAACAGCAATCAGCCCCAGCATTTT
>TRBV6-6|TRBJ2-1|TRBD2|few
CASSSSGGVEQFF
TGTGCCAGCAGTTCTAGCGGGGGGGTTGAGCAGTTCTTC